Below, 26 T cell receptor beta chains from the same sample are listed, as sequenced in a study of T cells after posttransplantation cyclophosphamide. Profiling relied on immunoSEQ multiplex PCR, and the TCRdb table lists in-frame clones only, not all of them. The sample records fewer than 25,000 clones, less than 90% being singletons. Busulfan-fludarabine conditioning, marrow transplant, and cyclophosphamide on days +3 and +4 were administered. The source was PBMCs, collected after allogeneic stem cell transplant with posttransplant cyclophosphamide. These receptors were taken from a female patient younger than 45 who received an allogeneic stem cell transplant from an unrelated donor, was CMV-positive, and had no GVHD. Some of these T cells may belong to the graft donor.

The chain couples TRBV19 to TRBJ2-7, with 7 bases aligning to TRBD1. The CDR3 spans 14 residues. Germline loops: CDR1 LNHDA, CDR2 SQIVND (reference sequence). The junction had 8 bases not matched to a gene; V was cut back by 8 bases and J by 1 base. CDR3 nucleotides: TGTGCCAGTGATACCGGGACAGCTTCCTACGAGCAGTACTTC. This codes for CASDTGTASYEQYF.

This clone was seen just once. The chain carries TRBV7-9 and TRBJ2-2, with 9 bases aligning to TRBD1. The CDR3 totals 16 residues. Germline V gene data show CDR1 as SEHNR and CDR2 as FQNEAQ (reference sequence). The V gene end was trimmed by 5 bases and the J gene end by 5 bases; junction bases not matched to a gene: 9. The CDR3 DNA reads TGTGCCAGCAGCCAACAGGGGGCGCACAGGACCGGGGAGCTGTTTTTT. This translates into CASSQQGAHRTGELFF. Full variable domain (remainder filled in from reference TRBV7-9 and TRBJ2-2): DTGVSQNPRHKITKRGQNVTFRCDPISEHNRLYWYRQTLGQGPEFLTYFQNEAQLEKSRLLSDRFSAERPKGSFSTLEIQRTEQGDSAMYLCASSQQGAHRTGELFFGEGSRLTVL.

This clone was counted once. J is TRBJ2-7 and V is TRBV7-2; 7 nucleotides line up with TRBD2. The CDR3 totals 16 residues. From germline, CDR1 is SGHTA and CDR2 FQGNSA. J gave up 0 bases and V 1 base, and 6 bases lay outside the gene matches. In DNA, the CDR3 is TGTGCCAGCAGCTTAGGGACCGGACTAGGCTCCTACGAGCAGTACTTC. Its protein product is CASSLGTGLGSYEQYF.

The V gene is TRBV23-1, the J gene TRBJ2-7, with D perhaps TRBD2 (5 bases). TRBV23-1 is an open reading frame whose function is uncertain. This CDR3 region has 17 residues. Deletions cut 6 bases from V and 1 base from J, with 22 bases between. CDR3 residues: CASSLSPTGKRSYEQYF. The CDR3 coding sequence is TGCGCCAGCAGCCTTTCGCCCACGGGAAAGAGGTCCTACGAGCAGTACTTC.

The V gene is TRBV5-4, the J gene TRBJ1-2; TRBD1 aligns across 9 bases. The junction had 3 bases not matched to a gene; V was cut back by 2 bases and J by 7 bases. Germline lookup yields CDR1 SGHNT and CDR2 YYREEE (reference sequence). The CDR3 length is 13 residues. The CDR3 coding sequence is TGTGCCAGCAGCTTACAGGGGGCGGGTGGCTACACCTTC. Translating it yields CASSLQGAGGYTF.

This clone occurred a few times. The rearrangement uses TRBV28 and TRBJ1-2, with TRBD1 as a possible D gene (5 bases). Germline-derived CDR1 and CDR2 are MDHEN and SYDVKM. The V gene lost 10 bases and the J gene lost 6 bases, with 21 bases spanning the gap. The CDR3 contains 14 residues. CDR3 in amino acids: CATQFISGNDGYTF. The CDR3 DNA reads TGTGCCACCCAGTTTATATCAGGGAACGATGGCTACACCTTC.

V and J are TRBV19 and TRBJ2-3; TRBD2 is a possible D gene (6 bases). Germline V lookup: CDR1 LNHDA, CDR2 SQIVND (reference sequence). Trimming took 5 bases from V and 3 from J, leaving 12 bases between them. CDR3 size: 14 residues. CDR3 loop: CASSEYLATDTQYF. DNA for the CDR3: TGTGCCAGTAGTGAATACCTAGCGACAGATACGCAGTATTTT.

The chain links TRBV4-1 to TRBJ1-5, with TRBD1 matching 12 bases. The V and J ends lost 2 bases and 5 bases, in that order; junction bases with no gene match: 13. The CDR3 contains 19 residues. Germline loops: CDR1 MGHRA, CDR2 YSYEKL. The CDR3 nucleotides are TGCGCCAGCAGCCAAAAATACTATCCGGGACAGGGGGCTTATCAGCCCCAGCATTTT. It codes for CASSQKYYPGQGAYQPQHF.

V is TRBV29-1 and J is TRBJ1-2; unclear D gene. The CDR3 spans 13 residues. Germline CDR1 SQVTM, CDR2 ANQGSEA. The V end lost 0 bases, the J end lost 8 bases, and 13 bases lay between the germline ends. In DNA, the CDR3 is TGCAGCGTTGAAGAGGGAGGCAGGATAGGCTACACCTTC. This gives the protein CSVEEGGRIGYTF.

V gene TRBV2 combines with J gene TRBJ2-5, with 8 bases matching TRBD1. This CDR3 is 12 amino acids long. CDR1 and CDR2 (germline): SNHLY, FYNNEI. Unmatched junction bases numbered 9, after V lost 7 bases and J lost 11 bases. As DNA, the CDR3 is TGTGCCAGCAAGCCGGACAGGGATGAGCAGTACTTC. This translates into CASKPDRDEQYF.

The gene calls are TRBV19 and TRBJ1-1; D remains ambiguous. The germline V and J ends were trimmed by 3 bases and 1 base, with 6 bases remaining between them. CDR1 LNHDA and CDR2 SQIVND come from the germline V gene (reference sequence). The CDR3 has 13 residues. CDR3 coding DNA: TGTGCCAGTAGTATTGCGAGGAACACTGAAGCTTTCTTT. It yields the protein CASSIARNTEAFF.

The chain is built from TRBV7-7 and TRBJ2-4; 7 bases fit TRBD2. From germline, CDR1 is SSHAT and CDR2 FNYEAQ (reference sequence). The CDR3 runs 14 residues. CDR3: CAGGRRAAKNIQYF. The CDR3 DNA reads TGTGCGGGGGGGAGAAGGGCTGCCAAAAACATTCAGTACTTC.

The V gene is TRBV30, the J gene TRBJ2-4; 7 bases map to TRBD2. CDR3 length: 13 residues. J was trimmed by 6 bases and V by 0 bases; bases with no gene match: 2. CDR1 and CDR2 (germline): GTSNPN, SVGIG (reference sequence). Here the CDR3 DNA reads TGTGCCTGGAGTGTAGGGGAGGGAAACATTCAGTACTTC. Translated: CAWSVGEGNIQYF.

V gene TRBV7-8 combines with J gene TRBJ2-7, with D possibly matching TRBD2 (7 bases). The CDR3 consists of 14 residues. Per the germline V gene, CDR1 is SGHVS and CDR2 is FQNEAQ. Trimming took 5 bases from V and 3 from J, leaving 14 bases between them. The CDR3 DNA is TGTGCCAGCAGCCCCCTGGGGGGGCTCTACGAGCAGTACTTC. Translated, it gives CASSPLGGLYEQYF. Variable domain in full (rest from reference TRBV7-8 and TRBJ2-7): GAGVSQSPRYKVAKRGQDVALRCDPISGHVSLFWYQQALGQGPEFLTYFQNEAQLDKSGLPSDRFFAERPEGSVSTLKIQRTQQEDSAVYLCASSPLGGLYEQYFGPGTRLTVT.

The CDR3: CASRVEGAKTQYF. CDR3 nucleotides: TGTGCCAGCAGGGTGGAGGGGGCCAAGACCCAGTACTTC. This sequence joins TRBV6-5 and TRBJ2-5; maybe TRBD1 (7 bases). Between the trimmed V and J ends, which lost 6 bases and 6 bases, there was a span of 14 bases. Germline CDR1 reads MNHEY; CDR2 reads SVGAGI. This CDR3 contains 13 residues.

The chain employs TRBV4-3 and TRBJ2-1, with D perhaps TRBD2 (6 bases). The ends were cut back, 0 bases at V and 10 bases at J, with 10 bases in the middle. Germline CDR1 reads LGHNA; CDR2 reads YSLEER. This CDR3 spans 13 amino acids. CDR3 sequence reads: CASSQDSSGEQFF. The CDR3 DNA sequence: TGCGCCAGCAGCCAAGATTCGAGCGGGGAGCAGTTCTTC.

The V and J genes are TRBV4-3 and TRBJ2-5; 8 nucleotides match TRBD2. Germline assignment: CDR1 LGHNA and CDR2 YSLEER. The J segment lost 11 bases and the V segment lost 0 bases, leaving 17 bases of the junction unmatched. The CDR3 loop spans 17 amino acids. This CDR3 is CASSQDLPGGTIGEQYF. DNA for the CDR3: TGCGCCAGCAGCCAAGATCTCCCGGGGGGGACGATTGGGGAGCAGTACTTC.

The genes are TRBV18 and TRBJ2-7; D is undetermined. V was cut by 3 bases and J by 5 bases, with 11 bases left in between. Germline lookup yields CDR1 KGHSH and CDR2 LQKENI. The CDR3 is made up of 13 amino acids. The CDR3 protein is CASSPLSEDEQYF. CDR3 DNA sequence: TGTGCCAGCTCACCCTTGAGCGAGGACGAGCAGTACTTC.

The chain combines TRBV10-2 with TRBJ2-1; TRBD2 matches 10 bases. The CDR3 has 14 amino acids. The germline V gene encodes CDR1 WSHSY and CDR2 SAAADI. V lost 10 bases to trimming and J lost 7 bases; unmatched junction nucleotides: 10. The CDR3 DNA reads TGCGCCATCCAAGCGGGGGGGCTGGATAATGAGCAGTTCTTC. Translated, it gives CAIQAGGLDNEQFF.

For the CDR3, the DNA is TGTGCCAGCAGCTTGGTCAGCGGATACAATGAGCAGTTCTTC. This sequence encodes CASSLVSGYNEQFF. This chain uses TRBV5-5 with TRBJ2-1; a possible D gene is TRBD2 (5 bases). The CDR3 loop spans 14 amino acids. CDR1 is SGHKS and CDR2 is YYEKEE in the germline V gene (reference sequence). Trimming removed 0 bases from V and 4 bases from J, with 8 bases in between.

This chain uses TRBV7-8 with TRBJ1-6; the match to TRBD1 covers 8 bases. The ends lost 2 bases at V and 7 bases at J; junction bases unmatched: 7. The CDR3 is made up of 16 amino acids. Per the germline V gene, CDR1 is SGHVS and CDR2 is FQNEAQ. The CDR3 DNA sequence: TGTGCCAGCAGCTTATGGCAGGGGGCTATGAATTCACCCCTCCACTTT. Translated, it gives CASSLWQGAMNSPLHF. The full variable domain, rest sourced from reference TRBV7-8 and TRBJ1-6, is GAGVSQSPRYKVAKRGQDVALRCDPISGHVSLFWYQQALGQGPEFLTYFQNEAQLDKSGLPSDRFFAERPEGSVSTLKIQRTQQEDSAVYLCASSLWQGAMNSPLHFGNGTRLTVT.

The chain has TRBV2 and TRBJ2-7, with D possibly being TRBD1 (7 bases). There are 15 residues in the CDR3. Germline CDR1 is SNHLY and CDR2 is FYNNEI. V was shortened by 1 base and J by 4 bases, with 14 bases between the two germline ends. Here the CDR3 DNA reads TGTGCCAGCAGTGAAGTCGCGGGACAGCTTTACGAGCAGTACTTC. This encodes CASSEVAGQLYEQYF.

This chain's CDR3 is CASKRTGGFQPQHF. DNA of the CDR3: TGTGCCAGCAAAAGGACAGGGGGTTTCCAGCCCCAGCATTTT. The genes are TRBV27 and TRBJ1-5; 10 positions agree with TRBD1. Germline V CDR1 and CDR2: MNHEY, SMNVEV (reference sequence). The V segment lost 7 bases and the J segment 7 bases; nucleotides outside the gene matches: 7. CDR3 size: 14 residues.

The V and J genes are TRBV10-3 and TRBJ2-1; D is undetermined. The V end lost 4 bases, the J end lost 4 bases, and 17 bases lay between the germline ends. The CDR3 loop spans 16 amino acids. CDR1 and CDR2 from the germline V gene are ENHRY and SYGVKD. Here the CDR3 DNA reads TGTGCCATCAGTGGGGCCGGTAACCCGGATTACAATGAGCAGTTCTTC. Translated, it gives CAISGAGNPDYNEQFF.

This clone was picked up one time. This chain uses TRBV5-1 with TRBJ2-7; 7 nucleotides match TRBD1. CDR1 SGHRS and CDR2 YFSETQ come from the germline V gene. The CDR3 covers 14 residues. After removal of 3 bases from V and 0 bases from J, the junction contained 3 bases not matched to a gene. CDR3 coding DNA: TGCGCCAGCAGCTACAGGACAGGCTCCTACGAGCAGTACTTC. Protein sequence: CASSYRTGSYEQYF.

This chain links TRBV19 with TRBJ2-7, with D perhaps matching TRBD1 (6 bases). CDR1 LNHDA and CDR2 SQIVND come from the germline V gene (reference sequence). V lost 5 bases, J lost 5 bases, and 19 bases lay in between. The CDR3 extends over 15 amino acids. The CDR3 region is CASSPSGGGPNEQYF. For the CDR3, the DNA is TGTGCCAGTAGTCCCTCTGGTGGGGGCCCCAACGAGCAGTACTTC.